This T cell receptor (beta chain) is from a study of blood T cells in healthy people across ages (dated by TCRdb to between 2014 and 2016). As for the study more broadly: In model experiments, roughly one uniquely barcoded TCR beta cDNA molecule per two T cells was captured by template switching. The study analyzed two additional independent replicas of 1 million unique cDNA reads from the same blood draw for two donors, one aged 18 to 30 and one aged 80 or older. To avoid experimental bias, donors of different ages were distributed randomly across sequencing lanes. The donors were divided into four age groups: young (average about 16 years), middle-aged (around 41), aged (under 70) and long-lived (82). The study measured age-related changes in TCR beta repertoire diversity using deep sequencing normalized with unique cDNA molecular identifiers. What the authors observed across the whole study: Since profiling was done on bulk unsorted PBMCs, naive and antigen-experienced compartments could not be conclusively compared. Estimates of total diversity from one million sequenced T cells were regarded as lower bounds and underestimates. Because the CMV infection status of the donors was unknown, age-related changes in expanded clonotypes may potentially have been confounded. A strong correlation was found between observed TCR beta diversity and the percentage of naive T cells measured by flow cytometry. As age increased, observed TCR beta diversity per million T cells dropped in a roughly linear way, and a significant reduction was already evident by age around 41. Compared with the aged group, more naive CD4+ T cells, fewer expanded clones and increased TCR diversity were shown by the long-lived group, suggesting age selection.

Comment on this clonotype: Which antigen it targets is not known. No much larger clone is present one base from it, and per-base qualities are unavailable.

Library construction relied on 5' RACE. The instrument was an Illumina HiSeq 2500. A second PCR of roughly 7 to 11 cycles was performed with a sample-barcoded 5' primer and a J-beta primer mix. Each TCR beta cDNA molecule received a unique molecular identifier from a template-switch 5' adaptor carrying 12 random nucleotides. Each sample yielded at least 3 million CDR3-containing paired-end reads. The Mint cDNA synthesis kit, primed by a TRBC-specific oligonucleotide, was used to synthesize first-strand cDNA from all RNA. After uracil-DNA glycosylase treatment, a first 18-cycle PCR used universal primers M1SS and BC2_uni_R on all cDNA. In the authors' own workflow: For normalization, 1 million high-quality reads, each with a distinct molecular identifier, were randomly selected from each sample. Instead of being binned into consensus sequences, reads with shared molecular identifiers were discarded. MiTCR, with a Q25 quality threshold and the strictest error-elimination algorithm, was used for CDR3 identification, clonotype clustering and error correction. A nonparametric unseen species model with Euler transformation was used to estimate a lower bound on total TCR beta diversity. TCRdb handled the public reads itself, with Q25 trimming in fastp and clone calling in MiXCR, and kept productive beta chains. CDR3 protein duplicates are merged, each entry listing the most common genes and DNA. The V and J calls and clone size come from TCRdb's table, not from the authors' own analysis. A total of about 1.4 million distinct CDR3 sequences appear in this sample, roughly 59% of them only once. Roughly 7% of the sample is taken by the ten largest.

V lost 7 bases and J lost 7 bases; the stretch between them is 22 bases long. The CDR3 runs 15 residues from the cysteine to the phenylalanine. The read is trimmed to its CDR3 DNA, 45 bases read in frame from base 1. CDR1 and CDR2 (SNHLY, FYNNEI) derive from the germline V gene. The donors were roughly 40 Caucasian individuals from Russia, aged roughly 6 to 100 years, who were systemically healthy. Roughly 10 milliliters of peripheral blood were collected from each donor into EDTA-treated Vacutainer tubes. Ficoll-Paque density-gradient centrifugation was used to isolate PBMCs, with at least 6 million per sample. Total RNA, at least 6 micrograms per sample, was extracted from PBMCs with Trizol reagent. Naive CD45RAhigh/CD27high T cell percentages were measured by flow cytometry on a PBMC aliquot from every donor.

The TCR was taken from a man aged 18 to 30 in good health. The receptor chain draws on TRBV2 and TRBJ1-1, with the D gene too uncertain to name. Sample: blood. The CDR3 is CASKSPAQRRVEAFF. At the DNA level, the sequence is TGTGCCAGCAAATCTCCCGCGCAGAGGAGGGTTGAAGCTTTCTTT.